The subject of this entry is one T cell receptor beta chain. Its target antigen remains unknown. No base qualities exist here, and no much larger clone lies one base off it. Library construction relied on the immunoSEQ multiplex PCR assay. Held by TCRdb, this immuneACCESS table contains in-frame sequences only and omits some clones. Under half of the omission traces to an unresolved V gene where checked; the cause of the rest is unknown. In all, the sample holds tens of thousands of clones, and roughly 87% of those were seen once. The ten largest account for over 3.5% of the sample. This specimen comes from a study of control samples from healthy donors and cancer patients (dated by TCRdb to 2020 to 2021). The CDR3 goes from the cysteine to the phenylalanine over 14 residues. Only the CDR3 portion is preserved as DNA: 42 bases, with reading frame beginning at the first base. From the germline V gene, CDR1 is SNHLY and CDR2 is FYNNEI. Compared with germline, V lacks 6 bases and J lacks 6 bases; bases without a gene match: 9.

The V gene is TRBV2 and the J gene is TRBJ2-7, and 9 bases in between align with TRBD2. Sequencing was carried out using blood. This receptor was obtained from a woman between 50 and 59 years old in good health. The CDR3 corresponds to CASRGAGLASEQYF. The bases are TGTGCCAGCAGAGGGGCGGGACTAGCCTCCGAGCAGTACTTC.